A selection of T cell receptor beta chains follows, all from one sample in a study of shared clonotypes between healthy human individuals. This table comes from immunoSEQ multiplex PCR, and its TCRdb copy is limited to in-frame clones, with some not included. The data show nearly 2 million clones, roughly 95% seen once. Input material: naive CD8+ T cells sorted from blood. These receptors all come from a man aged 18 to 29 in good health. Both conserved end residues are trimmed from each CDR3. Fields, in order: J gene, V gene, CDR3 protein.

J: TRBJ1-2; V: TRBV4-1; CDR3: ASSQDPGGAYGYT
J: TRBJ2-7; V: TRBV5-6; CDR3: ASSFTTGSSYEQY
J: TRBJ2-3; V: TRBV27; CDR3: ASSPGAGAGADTQY
J: TRBJ2-1; V: TRBV2; CDR3: ASVSGGAYNEQF
J: TRBJ1-5; V: TRBV28; CDR3: ASSPTAKNQPQH
J: TRBJ1-4; V: TRBV19; CDR3: ASTMDRQKLF
J: TRBJ1-1; V: TRBV5-1; CDR3: ASSYRDPNTEAF
J: TRBJ1-1; V: TRBV30; CDR3: AWSVETSTEAF
J: TRBJ2-5; V: TRBV2; CDR3: ASSAGTQY
J: TRBJ2-7; V: TRBV10-2; CDR3: ASSGLGSYEQY
J: TRBJ1-4; V: TRBV4-1; CDR3: ASSYRGSVGEKLF
J: TRBJ2-7; V: TRBV7-3; CDR3: ASSVGQGPTYEQY
J: TRBJ2-1; V: TRBV7-9; CDR3: ASPPELAGGF
J: TRBJ2-1; V: TRBV30; CDR3: AWSDLGREVVDEQF
J: TRBJ2-7; V: TRBV11-2; CDR3: ASSLDTGYYEQY
J: TRBJ2-7; V: TRBV5-1; CDR3: ASSLEGGGRSYEQY
J: TRBJ1-5; V: TRBV6-1; CDR3: ASSGGYSNQPQH
J: TRBJ2-7; V: TRBV10-2; CDR3: ASSESPGQGSYEQY
J: TRBJ2-2; V: TRBV11-2; CDR3: ASSLGLGVAGELF
J: TRBJ1-1; V: TRBV6-5; CDR3: ASSYSKQGAGTEAF
J: TRBJ1-1; V: TRBV5-1; CDR3: ASSWETGNTEAF
J: TRBJ1-2; V: TRBV7-9; CDR3: ASSLEGAENNPYGYT
J: TRBJ1-2; V: TRBV5-1; CDR3: ASSDFDLQYGYT
J: TRBJ2-5; V: TRBV27; CDR3: ASSLIGGAATQY
J: TRBJ2-2; V: TRBV15; CDR3: ATSYRQGLGELF
J: TRBJ1-5; V: TRBV10-3; CDR3: AISDTDSNQPQH
J: TRBJ2-2; V: TRBV7-9; CDR3: ASSFDHTGELF
J: TRBJ2-3; V: TRBV7-6; CDR3: ASSLISGGLDTQY
J: TRBJ1-3; V: TRBV19; CDR3: ASSMGKSSGNTIY
J: TRBJ1-4; V: TRBV28; CDR3: ASSLEGGNEKLF
J: TRBJ1-3; V: TRBV9; CDR3: ASSVYSGAIY
J: TRBJ1-1; V: TRBV28; CDR3: ASSFIRGDTEAF
J: TRBJ2-2; V: TRBV7-9; CDR3: ASSFTTTGELF
J: TRBJ2-2; V: TRBV5-1; CDR3: ASSLGAVNTGELF
J: TRBJ2-7; V: TRBV27; CDR3: ASSFSVSGNEQY
J: TRBJ2-1; V: TRBV5-6; CDR3: ASSLETSSREQF
J: TRBJ1-1; V: TRBV27; CDR3: ASSLSLGVETEAF
J: TRBJ1-2; V: TRBV4-1; CDR3: ASSQVGGRGDGYT
J: TRBJ1-1; V: TRBV6-1; CDR3: ASGRAGLVFTEAF
J: TRBJ1-2; V: TRBV7-9; CDR3: ASSPLEEVWSGYT
J: TRBJ2-7; V: TRBV30; CDR3: AWSWGYEQY
J: TRBJ2-7; V: TRBV5-1; CDR3: ASSKGTGTLYEQY